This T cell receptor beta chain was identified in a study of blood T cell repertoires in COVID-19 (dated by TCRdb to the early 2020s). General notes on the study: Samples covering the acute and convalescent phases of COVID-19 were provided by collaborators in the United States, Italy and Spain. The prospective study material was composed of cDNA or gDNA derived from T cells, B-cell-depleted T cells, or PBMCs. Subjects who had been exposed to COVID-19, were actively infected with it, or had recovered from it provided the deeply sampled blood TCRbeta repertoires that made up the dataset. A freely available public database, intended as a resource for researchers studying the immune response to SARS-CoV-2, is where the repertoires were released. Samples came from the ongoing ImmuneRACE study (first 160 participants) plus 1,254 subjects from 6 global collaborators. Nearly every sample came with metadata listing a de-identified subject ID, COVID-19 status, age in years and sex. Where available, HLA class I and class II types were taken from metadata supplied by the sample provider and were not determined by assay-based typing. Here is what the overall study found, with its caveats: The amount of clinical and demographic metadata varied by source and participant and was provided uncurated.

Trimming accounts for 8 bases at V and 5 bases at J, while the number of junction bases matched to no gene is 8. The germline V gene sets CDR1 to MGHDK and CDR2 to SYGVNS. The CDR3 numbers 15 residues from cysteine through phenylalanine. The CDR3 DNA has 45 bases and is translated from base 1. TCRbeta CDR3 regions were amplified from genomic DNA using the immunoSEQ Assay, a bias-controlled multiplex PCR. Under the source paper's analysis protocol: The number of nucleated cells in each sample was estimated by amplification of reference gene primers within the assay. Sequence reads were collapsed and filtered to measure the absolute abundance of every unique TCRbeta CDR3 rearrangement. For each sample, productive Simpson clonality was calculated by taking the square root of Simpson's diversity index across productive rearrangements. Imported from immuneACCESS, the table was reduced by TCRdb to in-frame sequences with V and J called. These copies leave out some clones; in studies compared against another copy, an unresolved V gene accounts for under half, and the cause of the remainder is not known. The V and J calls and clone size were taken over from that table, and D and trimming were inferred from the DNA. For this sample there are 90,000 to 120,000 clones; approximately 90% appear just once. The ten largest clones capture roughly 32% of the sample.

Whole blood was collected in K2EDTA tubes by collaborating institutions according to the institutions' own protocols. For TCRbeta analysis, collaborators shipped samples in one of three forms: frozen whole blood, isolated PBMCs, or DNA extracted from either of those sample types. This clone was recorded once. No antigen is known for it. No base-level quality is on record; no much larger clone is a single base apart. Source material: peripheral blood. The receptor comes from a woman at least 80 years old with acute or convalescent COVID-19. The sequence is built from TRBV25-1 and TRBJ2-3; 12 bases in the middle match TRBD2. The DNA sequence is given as TGTGCCAGCGGGGCTAGCGGGGGGGCCCGAGATACGCAGTATTTT. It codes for CASGASGGARDTQYF.